The next 22 T cell receptor beta chains were all read from a single sample in a study of Ad26.COV2.S vaccination and SARS-CoV-2 variants. Libraries were prepared by immunoSEQ multiplex PCR; TCRdb keeps only in-frame clonotypes and omits some of them. The data show over 130,000 clones, 75% to 90% seen once. Sample: peripheral blood, taken after recovery from COVID-19. Receptors originate from a human donor who had recovered from COVID-19.

This clone was detected only a few times. The J gene is TRBJ1-5, the V gene TRBV7-9, with D hard to call. The ends were cut back, 5 bases at V and 3 bases at J, with 11 bases in the middle. Germline V CDR1 and CDR2: SEHNR, FQNEAQ (reference sequence). The CDR3 is made up of 14 amino acids. The CDR3 DNA is TGTGCCAGCAGCCCGGACGGATACAATCAGCCCCAGCATTTT. Translation gives CASSPDGYNQPQHF.

V and J are TRBV6-5 and TRBJ2-2; unclear D gene. The CDR3 is 13 amino acids. The V end was cut by 1 base, the J end by 7 bases, with 7 bases between. Per the germline V gene, CDR1 is MNHEY and CDR2 is SVGAGI. The CDR3 DNA follows: TGTGCCAGCAGTTACTGGCAGGACGGGGAGCTGTTTTTT. Encoded protein: CASSYWQDGELFF.

V and J are TRBV11-2 and TRBJ2-1; D remains ambiguous. Trimming cost V 1 base and J 10 bases, with 8 bases left between them. Germline CDR1 SGHAT, CDR2 FQNNGV. There are 12 residues in the CDR3. CDR3 nucleotide sequence: TGTGCCAGCAGCTTAGTAAGATCCGAGCAGTTCTTC. Its translation: CASSLVRSEQFF. The entire variable domain, with the rest obtained from reference TRBV11-2 and TRBJ2-1, is as follows: EAGVAQSPRYKIIEKRQSVAFWCNPISGHATLYWYQQILGQGPKLLIQFQNNGVVDDSQLPKDRFSAERLKGVDSTLKIQPAKLEDSAVYLCASSLVRSEQFFGPGTRLTVL.

This sequence joins TRBV5-4 and TRBJ2-3; D may be TRBD2 (6 bases). V lost 3 bases, J lost 1 base, and 21 bases lay in between. CDR3 length equals 18 residues. CDR1 SGHNT and CDR2 YYREEE come from the germline V gene (reference sequence). CDR3 sequence (DNA): TGTGCCAGCAGCTCCACTGTGGGGCGGGCTAGCGGCACAGATACGCAGTATTTT. It yields the protein CASSSTVGRASGTDTQYF.

This clone was detected a few times. The chain recombines TRBV9 with TRBJ2-7; 9 nucleotides line up with TRBD1. The CDR3 is made up of 14 amino acids. Losses at the gene ends were 0 bases for V and 3 bases for J; bases not matched to a gene: 1. Germline V gene data show CDR1 as SGDLS and CDR2 as YYNGEE. CDR3 sequence: CASSVGTGVYEQYF. In DNA form, the CDR3 reads TGTGCCAGCAGCGTAGGGACAGGGGTCTACGAGCAGTACTTC.

The chain employs TRBV7-2 and TRBJ1-2; no definite D call. Germline V lookup: CDR1 SGHTA, CDR2 FQGNSA. Trimming removed 3 bases from V and 6 bases from J, with 14 bases in between. This CDR3 spans 14 amino acids. DNA of the CDR3: TGTGCCAGCAGCTTCCCCGACGGTTTCAATGGCTACACCTTC. Amino acids: CASSFPDGFNGYTF.

The V and J genes are TRBV9 and TRBJ2-7; TRBD1 aligns across 8 bases. Germline V CDR1 and CDR2: SGDLS, YYNGEE. This CDR3 comprises 14 residues. V shed 0 bases and J 7 bases; nucleotides not matched to a gene: 6. The CDR3 nucleotides are TGTGCCAGCAGCGTAGCAGGGGGCGCGGGAGAGCAGTACTTC. Protein product: CASSVAGGAGEQYF. Filled out from reference TRBV9 and TRBJ2-7, the complete variable domain reads DSGVTQTPKHLITATGQRVTLRCSPRSGDLSVYWYQQSLDQGLQFLIQYYNGEERAKGNILERFSAQQFPDLHSELNLSSLELGDSALYFCASSVAGGAGEQYFGPGTRLTVT.

The chain couples TRBV30 to TRBJ1-5; the D is unclear. The length of the CDR3 is 13 residues. CDR1 and CDR2 from the germline V gene are GTSNPN and SVGIG (reference sequence). Trimming removed 2 bases from V and 4 bases from J, with 9 bases in between. Written as DNA, the CDR3 is TGTGCCTGGAGTCCAGTCCCGAATCAGCCCCAGCATTTT. This encodes CAWSPVPNQPQHF.

J is TRBJ1-1 and V is TRBV6-2 or TRBV6-3, with 10 bases fitting TRBD1. The CDR3 has 17 amino acids. The germline CDR1 and CDR2 sequences are MNHEY and SVGEGT. The V segment lost 4 bases and the J segment 11 bases; nucleotides outside the gene matches: 19. For the CDR3, the DNA is TGTGCCAGCAGTTTCATAGGACAGGGGGTCACCCTCTCCGCGGCTTTCTTT. Protein sequence: CASSFIGQGVTLSAAFF.

The chain couples TRBV28 to TRBJ1-1; D unresolved. Trimming cost V 4 bases and J 3 bases, with 12 bases left between them. The germline CDR1 and CDR2 sequences are MDHEN and SYDVKM. This CDR3 comprises 14 residues. The CDR3 loop reads CASSYSRSHTEAFF. The DNA for the CDR3 is TGTGCCAGCAGTTACTCCCGATCGCACACTGAAGCTTTCTTT.

The chain combines TRBV5-5 with TRBJ1-2, with 8 bases identical to TRBD1. This CDR3 comprises 15 residues. Trimming at V came to 3 bases and at J to 8 bases, leaving 12 bases not matched to a gene. CDR1 SGHKS and CDR2 YYEKEE come from the germline V gene (reference sequence). Here the CDR3 DNA reads TGTGCCAGCAGCTGGGGATGGGGACAGGACAGAGGCTACACCTTC. It is translated as CASSWGWGQDRGYTF.

The chain couples TRBV11-3 to TRBJ2-3, with D possibly being TRBD2 (6 bases). Germline values: CDR1 SGHNT, CDR2 YENEEA. This CDR3 spans 17 amino acids. V lost 4 bases and J lost 2, with 19 bases in between. CDR3 coding DNA: TGTGCCAGCAGCTCCCGAGGTAGCGCGGGGAACACAGATACGCAGTATTTT. This encodes CASSSRGSAGNTDTQYF.

In regard to this clone: A junction end diverges from the germline sequence, so it may reflect a read error. This chain connects TRBV6-1 to TRBJ2-7; TRBD2 agrees at 11 bases. CDR1 and CDR2 from the germline V gene are MNHNS and SASEGT. This CDR3 comprises 11 residues. The CDR3 bases are TGTGCCAGCAGTGAAGGACTAGCGGGGAACTTC. This sequence encodes CASSEGLAGNF.

The chain joins TRBV4-1 to TRBJ1-2; TRBD1 agrees at 7 bases. J lost 8 bases, V lost 3 bases, and 15 bases had no gene match. The CDR3 extends over 16 amino acids. Germline CDR1 is MGHRA and CDR2 is YSYEKL. The CDR3 here is CASSQGMAGGRKGYTF. CDR3 bases: TGCGCCAGCAGCCAGGGAATGGCAGGGGGACGTAAGGGCTACACCTTC.

This chain joins TRBV28 and TRBJ1-1; 8 nucleotides line up with TRBD1. The trim removed 8 bases at V and 1 base at J, leaving 12 bases unmatched. This CDR3 contains 16 residues. Germline CDR1 reads MDHEN; CDR2 reads SYDVKM. Here the CDR3 DNA reads TGTGCCAGCGCAAACCCAGGGGGCGCGGGGAACACTGAAGCTTTCTTT. This encodes CASANPGGAGNTEAFF.

The CDR3 loop reads CASTGRATDTQYF. Here the CDR3 DNA reads TGTGCCAGTACTGGTAGGGCCACAGATACGCAGTATTTT. The rearrangement joins TRBV19 to TRBJ2-3; no clear D gene. Trimming cost V 7 bases and J 2 bases, with 10 bases left between them. Germline lookup yields CDR1 LNHDA and CDR2 SQIVND (reference sequence). The CDR3 is 13 residues long. Full variable domain (remainder filled in from reference TRBV19 and TRBJ2-3): DGGITQSPKYLFRKEGQNVTLSCEQNLNHDAMYWYRQDPGQGLRLIYYSQIVNDFQKGDIAEGYSVSREKKESFPLTVTSAQKNPTAFYLCASTGRATDTQYFGPGTRLTVL.

The chain employs TRBV27 and TRBJ2-1; D is undetermined. The CDR3 sequence is 17 residues long. V lost 3 bases to trimming and J lost 0 bases, with 15 bases between them. Germline V lookup: CDR1 MNHEY, CDR2 SMNVEV (reference sequence). CDR3 in DNA: TGTGCCAGCAGTTTCCGAAATAAAGCTTACTCCTACAATGAGCAGTTCTTC. Translating it yields CASSFRNKAYSYNEQFF.

This chain links TRBV2 with TRBJ1-3; D is possibly TRBD1 (5 bases). Germline lookup yields CDR1 SNHLY and CDR2 FYNNEI. The CDR3 totals 15 residues. V lost 5 bases to trimming and J lost 0 bases, with 11 bases between them. The CDR3 sequence is CASSIQASSGNTIYF. CDR3 sequence (DNA): TGTGCCAGCAGTATACAGGCGAGCTCTGGAAACACCATATATTTT.

This rearrangement joins TRBV28 to TRBJ1-2; D call uncertain. Trimming cost V 5 bases and J 4 bases, with 11 bases left between them. CDR3 length: 13 amino acids. Germline V gene lookup returns CDR1 MDHEN and CDR2 SYDVKM. The CDR3 region has the DNA TGTGCCAGCAGTAACTCAGGCTCCTATGGCTACACCTTC. Amino acids: CASSNSGSYGYTF.

V and J are TRBV12-3 or TRBV12-4 and TRBJ1-1; D ambiguous. This CDR3 has 10 residues. V was pared by 3 bases and J by 10 bases, with 6 bases between. The CDR3 DNA reads TGTGCCAGCAGTTTTGAAAGAGCTTTCTTT. This codes for CASSFERAFF.

The rearrangement joins TRBV29-1 to TRBJ1-2; 7 nucleotides agree with TRBD1. The CDR3 totals 14 residues. Germline CDR1 reads SQVTM; CDR2 reads ANQGSEA. V trimming: 0 bases; J trimming: 4 bases; junction bases outside the gene matches: 5. CDR3 DNA sequence: TGCAGCGTTGAAGAGAGACAGGGTGGCTATGGCTACACCTTC. This translates into CSVEERQGGYGYTF.

The rearrangement links TRBV5-1 to TRBJ1-2; D may be TRBD1 (5 bases). This CDR3 region has 14 residues. Looked up from germline, CDR1 is SGHRS and CDR2 is YFSETQ. V lost 0 bases and J lost 8, with 14 bases in between. This CDR3 reads CASSLDRGRDGYTF. The DNA for the CDR3 is TGCGCCAGCAGCTTGGACAGAGGGAGGGACGGCTACACCTTC.